The clone carrying this T cell receptor beta chain was seen ten or more times. The antigen is not known. Compared with germline, one end of the junction differs, possibly owing to a read error. The source of the sample is a study of T cells in Graves' hyperthyroidism and ophthalmopathy. Reasons for excluding patients were uncontrolled infection, other autoimmune disease, pregnancy or lactation. Diagnostic assessment was based on clinical symptoms, serum thyroxine and TRAb, thyroid ultrasound and orbital computed tomography. TCR beta CDR3 regions were amplified from RNA transcripts. An initial round of RT-PCR targeting the TCR CDR3 relied on the HTBI primer set. A single record per CDR3 protein comes from TCRdb applying MiXCR to the multiplex PCR reads. The data contain 500,000 to 800,000 distinct CDR3 sequences, just under 45% of them singletons. General study points: Prediction of ophthalmopathy progression came a median approximately 6.5 months pre-onset. Ophthalmopathy stood apart from stable hyperthyroidism in a 13 V-J model.

CDR3 size: 14 residues. The sequencing input was peripheral blood or thyroid tissue (not recorded which). This sequence originates from an adult man with Graves' disease, either hyperthyroidism or ophthalmopathy (not recorded which). The V call is TRBV12-3 or TRBV12-4, the J call TRBJ1-1, with D possibly matching TRBD1 (6 bases). The CDR3, as DNA: TGCGCCAGCAGCTTGACAGGAACGAACACTGAAGCTTTCTTT. This gives the protein CASSLTGTNTEAFF.